This TCR beta chain comes out of a study of blood T cell repertoires in COVID-19. Study context: PBMCs, B-cell-depleted T cells, or T cells provided the cDNA or gDNA that made up the material.

V shed 4 bases and J shed 2 bases, with 9 bases lying between them. The CDR3 has 13 amino acids. Germline V gene lookup returns CDR1 SNHLY and CDR2 FYNNEI. The participants were between roughly 18 and 100 years old and came from fewer than 25 US areas. Original handling: Estimates of nucleated cell counts were drawn from the amplification of reference gene primers. The protocol was immunoSEQ multiplex PCR, while the TCRdb copy is restricted to in-frame clones and leaves out a portion. V, J and clone size derive from that table, while D and trimming were established from the DNA sequence. The table includes under 300,000 clones, roughly 87% detected once.

The clonotype was recovered from a woman in her thirties who had recovered from COVID-19. Material for sequencing was PBMCs or T cells enriched from blood (not recorded which). The genes are TRBV2 and TRBJ2-7; D unclear. This chain's CDR3 is CASSGTRPYEQYF. The DNA of the CDR3 is TGTGCCAGCAGTGGTACCAGGCCCTACGAGCAGTACTTC.